This TCR beta chain was captured in a study of T cell repertoires in Merkel cell carcinoma (dated by TCRdb to about 2019). For context, the study as a whole: The study excluded patients who had received intralesional immunotherapy or systemic immune checkpoint blockade before the biopsy. Tetramer sorting, cloning and paired TCR sequencing of expanded tumor-infiltrating lymphocytes were first used to define MCPyV-specific clonotypes. Inclusion required a diagnosis of MCPyV-positive Merkel cell carcinoma and successful in vitro expansion of tumor-infiltrating lymphocytes. General conclusions and limits of the study: No normal tissue biopsies were studied.

Including the terminal cysteine and phenylalanine, the CDR3 comprises 15 residues. Here the CDR3 DNA is all that survives: 45 bases in frame from base 1. Trimming at the junction amounts to 5 bases on V and 6 bases on J, and the germline ends lie 18 bases apart. Via the germline V gene, CDR1 is SGHRS and CDR2 YFSETQ. TRB CDR3 sequencing and data processing of tumor genomic DNA were performed with the immunoSEQ assay. Imported from immuneACCESS, the table was reduced by TCRdb to in-frame sequences with V and J called. These copies leave out some clones; in studies compared against another copy, an unresolved V gene accounts for under half, and the cause of the remainder is not known. The sample table lists about 15,000 clones, approximately 80% of them with a count of one. Under 20% of the sample rests with the top ten. About this clone: What this receptor recognizes is not known. No much larger clone exists at a distance of one base, and base qualities are not known.

Each study subject had MCPyV-positive Merkel cell carcinoma confirmed by biopsy and had serum antibodies to T-antigen that tested positive. Genomic DNA was extracted from about 6 adjacent 10-micron frozen tumor sections without any cell sorting or culture. About 5 x 5 x 5 mm of tumor biopsy tissue was frozen in optimal cutting temperature compound. In the frozen biopsy, scout sections stained with hematoxylin and eosin confirmed plenty of Merkel cell carcinoma along with infiltrating cells. The receptor chain draws on TRBV5-1 and TRBJ2-1, and the D gene may be TRBD1, 6 bases matching. The clonotype originates from an adult with Merkel cell carcinoma. The material sequenced was tumor tissue. The sequenced DNA is TGCGCCAGCAGTCTGACAGGCGGGCTCGGCAATGAGCAGTTCTTC. Its translation is CASSLTGGLGNEQFF.